This T cell receptor (beta chain) derives from a study of CD8 T cells in Susac syndrome. Across the study: When blood was drawn, the patients with Susac syndrome were therapy-naive, on corticosteroids, or on intravenous immunoglobulin alone. Whole-study results and caveats: The authors found no clonal expansion in Susac syndrome CD4+ T cell repertoires.

TCR beta was sequenced from blood CD8+ and CD4+ T cells. Random hexamers were used to reverse transcribe about 0.45 to 1 ug of RNA. Amplification of TCR beta CDR3 was carried out by immunoSEQ multiplex PCR, which covered 54 Vbeta and 13 Jbeta segments. One entry per CDR3 protein results from TCRdb running MiXCR on the immunoSEQ multiplex PCR reads. The repertoire holds some 210,000 distinct CDR3 sequences, about 94% seen once, with roughly 0.14% in the top ten. CDR3 length: 16 amino acids. CDR1 SGHTA and CDR2 FQGTGA come from the germline V gene. The V end lost 5 bases, the J end lost 0 bases, and 15 bases lay between the germline ends. As concerns this clonotype: What it binds is not known.

V and J are TRBV7-3 and TRBJ2-3, with D perhaps TRBD2 (6 bases). Sample: CD4+ T cells from PBMCs. The receptor was isolated from a human donor with Susac syndrome. The CDR3 sequence is CASSRDGGLSTDTQYF. CDR3 in DNA: TGTGCCAGCAGCCGGGACGGGGGACTTAGCACAGATACGCAGTATTTT.